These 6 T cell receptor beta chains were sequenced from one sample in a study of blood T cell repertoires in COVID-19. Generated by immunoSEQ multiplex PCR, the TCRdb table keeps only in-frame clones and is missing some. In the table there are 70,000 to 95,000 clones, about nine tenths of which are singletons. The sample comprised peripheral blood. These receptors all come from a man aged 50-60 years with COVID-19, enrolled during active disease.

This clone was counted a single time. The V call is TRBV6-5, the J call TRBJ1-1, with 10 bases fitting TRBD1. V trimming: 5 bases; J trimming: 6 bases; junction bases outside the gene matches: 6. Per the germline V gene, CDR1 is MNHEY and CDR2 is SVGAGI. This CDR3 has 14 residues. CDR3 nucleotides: TGTGCCAGCAGTAAGGACAGGGGGATCGCTGAAGCTTTCTTT. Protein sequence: CASSKDRGIAEAFF.

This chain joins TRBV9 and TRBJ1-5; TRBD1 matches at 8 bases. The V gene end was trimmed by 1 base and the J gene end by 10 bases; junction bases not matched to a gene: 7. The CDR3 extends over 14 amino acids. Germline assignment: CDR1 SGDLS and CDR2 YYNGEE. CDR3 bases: TGTGCCAGCAGCGTAAGTCCAGGGGGCAATCCCCAGCATTTT. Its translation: CASSVSPGGNPQHF. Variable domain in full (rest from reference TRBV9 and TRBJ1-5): DSGVTQTPKHLITATGQRVTLRCSPRSGDLSVYWYQQSLDQGLQFLIQYYNGEERAKGNILERFSAQQFPDLHSELNLSSLELGDSALYFCASSVSPGGNPQHFGDGTRLSIL.

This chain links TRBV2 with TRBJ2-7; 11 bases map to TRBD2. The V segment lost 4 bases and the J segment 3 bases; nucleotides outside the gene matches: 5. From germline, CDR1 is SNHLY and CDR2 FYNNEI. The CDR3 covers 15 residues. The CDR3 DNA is TGTGCCAGCAGTGGCCAACTAGCGGGAGTCTACGAGCAGTACTTC. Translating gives CASSGQLAGVYEQYF.

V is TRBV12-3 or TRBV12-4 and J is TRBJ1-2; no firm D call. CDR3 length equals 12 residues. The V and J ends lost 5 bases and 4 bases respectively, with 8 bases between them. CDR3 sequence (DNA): TGTGCCAGCAGTCCAGACTTCTATGGCTACACCTTC. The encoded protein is CASSPDFYGYTF.

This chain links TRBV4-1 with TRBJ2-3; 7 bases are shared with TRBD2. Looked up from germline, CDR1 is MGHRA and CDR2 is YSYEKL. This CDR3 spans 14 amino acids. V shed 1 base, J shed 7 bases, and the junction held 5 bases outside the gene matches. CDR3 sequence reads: CASSQGRGRNTQYF. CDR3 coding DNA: TGCGCCAGCAGCCAAGGACGCGGGAGAAATACGCAGTATTTT.

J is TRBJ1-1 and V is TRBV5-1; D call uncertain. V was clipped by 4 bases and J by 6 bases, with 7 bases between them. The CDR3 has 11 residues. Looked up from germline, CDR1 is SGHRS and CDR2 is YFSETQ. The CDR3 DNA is TGCGCCAGCAGCGGCCAATCTGAAGCTTTCTTT. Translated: CASSGQSEAFF. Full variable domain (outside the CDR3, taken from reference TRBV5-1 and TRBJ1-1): KAGVTQTPRYLIKTRGQQVTLSCSPISGHRSVSWYQQTPGQGLQFLFEYFSETQRNKGNFPGRFSGRQFSNSRSEMNVSTLELGDSALYLCASSGQSEAFFGQGTRLTVV.